These 16 T cell receptor beta chains were sequenced from one sample in a study of blood T cell repertoires in COVID-19. Clones were read by immunoSEQ multiplex PCR, and TCRdb kept only the in-frame ones, dropping some. The sample yields tens of thousands of clones, roughly three quarters seen once. The sample comprised peripheral blood. The source is a woman aged 80 or over with acute or convalescent COVID-19.

CDR3 sequence: CASRAVGSSGNTIYF. For the CDR3, the DNA is TGTGCCAGCAGGGCGGTAGGGAGCTCTGGAAACACCATATATTTT. The chain carries TRBV27 and TRBJ1-3; D is unclear. CDR1 MNHEY and CDR2 SMNVEV come from the germline V gene (reference sequence). Between the trimmed V and J ends, which lost 6 bases and 0 bases, there was a span of 12 bases. The length of the CDR3 is 15 residues.

This clone was counted a single time. The V call is TRBV12-5, the J call TRBJ2-1; maybe TRBD2 (5 bases). This CDR3 region has 12 residues. The ends were cut back, 3 bases at V and 8 bases at J, with 8 bases in the middle. The germline gives CDR1 LGHNT, CDR2 FRNRAP. This chain's CDR3 is CASGFARDEQFF. The CDR3 DNA follows: TGTGCTAGTGGTTTCGCGCGGGATGAGCAGTTCTTC.

The chain couples TRBV12-3 or TRBV12-4 to TRBJ1-1, with D tentatively TRBD1 (5 bases). The CDR3 extends over 12 amino acids. V lost 5 bases, J lost 5 bases, and 9 bases lay in between. DNA for the CDR3: TGTGCCAGCAGTCAGGGTTGGACTGAAGCTTTCTTT. This gives the protein CASSQGWTEAFF.

The chain is built from TRBV2 and TRBJ2-7; 8 nucleotides line up with TRBD1. Germline assignment: CDR1 SNHLY and CDR2 FYNNEI. With V trimmed by 5 bases and J by 1 base, 7 bases remained unmatched. The length of the CDR3 is 15 residues. CDR3 DNA sequence: TGTGCCAGCAGTTCACGGACAGGGTGGTCCTACGAGCAGTACTTC. As protein: CASSSRTGWSYEQYF.

The chain uses TRBV19 and TRBJ2-2; 10 positions agree with TRBD1. Germline V gives CDR1 LNHDA, CDR2 SQIVND (reference sequence). This CDR3 contains 18 residues. V was clipped by 5 bases and J by 0 bases; unmatched bases: 9. The CDR3 reads CASSSLTGGPSNTGELFF. CDR3 nucleotide sequence: TGTGCCAGTAGTTCGCTGACAGGGGGCCCTTCGAACACCGGGGAGCTGTTTTTT.

CDR3 nucleotides: TGTGCCAGTAGTCTCGGACTAGCCCCAGGTGAGCAGTTCTTC. Its protein is CASSLGLAPGEQFF. The chain combines TRBV19 with TRBJ2-1, with 8 bases fitting TRBD2. V lost 5 bases to trimming and J lost 9 bases; unmatched junction nucleotides: 9. CDR3 length: 14 residues. The germline V gene has CDR1 LNHDA and CDR2 SQIVND (reference sequence).

The chain has TRBV10-3 and TRBJ1-1, with D possibly matching TRBD1 (6 bases). Trimming pared 10 bases from V and 1 base from J, leaving 16 bases between. Germline V CDR1 and CDR2: ENHRY, SYGVKD. The CDR3 is made up of 14 amino acids. The CDR3 nucleotides are TGTGCCACCCGGGGGGCGAGGGGGAACACTGAAGCTTTCTTT. It encodes CATRGARGNTEAFF.

CDR3 in amino acids: CAISEYKTGVSYNEQFF. DNA for the CDR3: TGTGCCATCAGTGAGTATAAGACAGGGGTCTCCTACAATGAGCAGTTCTTC. The V and J genes are TRBV10-3 and TRBJ2-1, with 8 nucleotides matching TRBD1. Germline V lookup: CDR1 ENHRY, CDR2 SYGVKD. The CDR3 has 17 residues. V dropped 1 base and J dropped 0; count of bases not matched to a gene: 5.

The chain employs TRBV6-5 and TRBJ2-1; 7 bases match TRBD2. This CDR3 contains 16 residues. Germline loops: CDR1 MNHEY, CDR2 SVGAGI. The ends lost 0 bases at V and 5 bases at J; junction bases unmatched: 7. CDR3 loop: CASSYSWRGGDNEQFF. CDR3 DNA: TGTGCCAGCAGTTACTCGTGGAGGGGAGGGGACAATGAGCAGTTCTTC.

This chain joins TRBV12-5 and TRBJ2-5; 7 bases map to TRBD1. The CDR3 is 15 amino acids. Losses at the gene ends were 0 bases for V and 5 bases for J; bases not matched to a gene: 6. Germline loops: CDR1 LGHNT, CDR2 FRNRAP. CDR3 loop: CASGLVDRAGETQYF. Written as DNA, the CDR3 is TGTGCTAGTGGTTTGGTAGACAGGGCAGGTGAGACCCAGTACTTC.

This clone was counted only a few times. The gene calls are TRBV5-1 and TRBJ2-2; 7 bases are a match to TRBD1. The germline gives CDR1 SGHRS, CDR2 YFSETQ. V was clipped by 4 bases and J by 3 bases; unmatched bases: 6. The CDR3 consists of 15 residues. CDR3 DNA: TGCGCCAGCAGCCAATGGACAGGAGACACCGGGGAGCTGTTTTTT. It codes for CASSQWTGDTGELFF.

The chain is built from TRBV6-5 and TRBJ2-5; 7 nucleotides align to TRBD2. Trimming took 4 bases from V and 1 from J; bases not matched to a gene: 3. The CDR3 is made up of 14 amino acids. Per germline, CDR1 MNHEY and CDR2 SVGAGI. CDR3 amino acids: CASSLSGAQETQYF. The DNA of the CDR3 is TGTGCCAGCAGTTTGAGCGGGGCCCAAGAGACCCAGTACTTC.

The chain combines TRBV5-6 with TRBJ1-2; TRBD1 matches at 9 bases. J lost 4 bases, V lost 4 bases, and 5 bases had no gene match. Germline CDR1 is SGHDT and CDR2 is YYEEEE. The CDR3 spans 14 residues. In nucleotides, the CDR3 is TGTGCCAGCAGCCCGGGACAGGGTAGCTATGGCTACACCTTC. Its translation: CASSPGQGSYGYTF.

The chain uses TRBV1 and TRBJ1-1; no DNA check was done on the table's D call, TRBD1. TRBV1 is listed as a pseudogene. This CDR3 has 15 amino acids. The CDR3: CTSSQDRDKNTEAFF. CDR3 nucleotide sequence: TGCACCAGCAGCCAAGATCGTGACAAGAACACTGAAGCTTTCTTT.

The chain links TRBV2 to TRBJ1-2, with D perhaps matching TRBD1 (5 bases). Per germline, CDR1 SNHLY and CDR2 FYNNEI. The CDR3 covers 14 residues. The V gene lost 6 bases and the J gene lost 0 bases, with 11 bases spanning the gap. CDR3 amino acids: CASRSSRANYGYTF. In DNA form, the CDR3 reads TGTGCCAGCAGGTCGAGCAGGGCTAACTATGGCTACACCTTC.

This clone was seen a few times. The V call is TRBV7-2, the J call TRBJ2-3; maybe TRBD1 (6 bases). This CDR3 contains 15 residues. Germline CDR1 reads SGHTA; CDR2 reads FQGNSA. Trimming cost V 1 base and J 1 base, with 9 bases left between them. The chain's CDR3 is CASSLDRARTDTQYF. In DNA, the CDR3 is TGTGCCAGCAGCTTAGACAGGGCCCGCACAGATACGCAGTATTTT.